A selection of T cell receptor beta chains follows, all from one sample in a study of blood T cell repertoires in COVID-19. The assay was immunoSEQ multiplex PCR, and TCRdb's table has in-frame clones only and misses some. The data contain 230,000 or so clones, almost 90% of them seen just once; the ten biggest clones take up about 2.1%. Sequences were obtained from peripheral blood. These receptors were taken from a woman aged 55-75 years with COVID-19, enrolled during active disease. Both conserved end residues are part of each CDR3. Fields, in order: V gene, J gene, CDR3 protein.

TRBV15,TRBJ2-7,CATSRTNRVPYEQYF
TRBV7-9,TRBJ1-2,CASSSPGGKGYTF
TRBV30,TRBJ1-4,CAWSGSLEEKLFF
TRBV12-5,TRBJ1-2,CASGHGQGGHGYTF
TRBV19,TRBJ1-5,CASSSQGLGRQPQHF
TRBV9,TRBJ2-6,CASSVRRYLRGDHSGANVLTF
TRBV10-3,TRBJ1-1,CAICRDTKGTEAFF
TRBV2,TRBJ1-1,CASRDKRGKAFF
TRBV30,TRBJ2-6,CAWSTWGGPSSGANVLTF
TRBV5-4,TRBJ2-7,CASTNGAGGVGEQYF
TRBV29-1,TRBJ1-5,CSVAAGPNQPQHF
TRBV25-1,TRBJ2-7,CASQSRYEQYF
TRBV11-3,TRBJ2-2,CASSIGQANTGELFF
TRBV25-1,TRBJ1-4,CASSEDTTNEKLFF
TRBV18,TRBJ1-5,CASSPEVHQPQHF
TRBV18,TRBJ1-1,CASSVQGATEAFF
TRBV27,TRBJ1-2,CASSLGTGTYGYTF
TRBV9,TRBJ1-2,CASSVASSGYTF
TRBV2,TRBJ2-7,CASSGYRGSYEQYF
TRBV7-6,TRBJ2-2,CASSLALGPGELFF
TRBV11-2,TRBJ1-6,CASSQEQGFSPLHF
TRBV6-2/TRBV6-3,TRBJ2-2,CASSLDRVKAGELFF
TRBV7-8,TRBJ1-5,CASSFAGTDYQPQHF
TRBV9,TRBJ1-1,CASSRNRGGTEAFF
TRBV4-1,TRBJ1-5,CASSHTEISNQPQHF
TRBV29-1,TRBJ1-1,CSVDQTGQGRGNTEAFF
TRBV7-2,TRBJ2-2,CASSLRELTTGELFF
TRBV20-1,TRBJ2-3,CSASKQGEADTQYF
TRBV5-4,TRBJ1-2,CASSQAGGWGGYTF
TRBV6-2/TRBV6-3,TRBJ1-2,CASSSPAGPSYGYTF
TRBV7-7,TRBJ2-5,CASSLDRGGTQYF
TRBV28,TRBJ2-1,CASSLGGSSYNEQFF
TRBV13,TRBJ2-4,CASSFARAKNIQYF
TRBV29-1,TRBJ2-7,CSVRTSGQYFYEQYF
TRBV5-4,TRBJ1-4,CASSLDLSPNEKLFF
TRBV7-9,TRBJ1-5,CASSFSGAVNQPQHF
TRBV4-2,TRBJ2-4,CASSQEGTGLNIQYF
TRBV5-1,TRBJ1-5,CASSSGGNQPQHF
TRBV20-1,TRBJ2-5,CSASRQGAQETQYF
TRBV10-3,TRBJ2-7,CAISTEENPYEQYF
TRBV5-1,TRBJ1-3,CASSFSGQQVSGNTIYF
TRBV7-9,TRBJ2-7,CASSARQATYEQYF
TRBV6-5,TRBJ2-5,CASSRNTGETQYF
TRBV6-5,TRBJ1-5,CASSRGTGAAQPQHF
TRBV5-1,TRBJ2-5,CASSPGTSGGQETQYF
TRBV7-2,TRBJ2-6,CASSPFSLQVAGANVLTF
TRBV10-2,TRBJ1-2,CASSVTGGANSNYGYTF
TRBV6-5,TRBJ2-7,CASSRTEDYEQYF